The source of this TCR beta chain is a study of blood T cell repertoires in COVID-19. Turning to the study itself: PBMCs, B-cell-depleted T cells, or T cells were the source of the cDNA or gDNA that made up the material.

TCRdb keeps only in-frame clones here, not all; method: immunoSEQ multiplex PCR. This table has about 190,000 clones, 60% to 80% appearing once. Germline V gives CDR1 MNHEY, CDR2 SVGEGT. The CDR3 consists of 15 residues. Trimming removed 5 bases from V and 2 bases from J; junction bases left unmatched: 9. In its sample, this clone was seen a few times. V is TRBV6-2 or TRBV6-3 and J is TRBJ2-7; TRBD1 matches 7 bases. Sample: peripheral blood. The TCR was taken from a man between 60 and 70 years old with active or convalescent COVID-19. CDR3: CASSDTGVFAYEQYF. CDR3 bases: TGTGCCAGCAGTGACACAGGGGTATTTGCCTACGAGCAGTACTTC.